The rows below give T cell receptor beta chains drawn from one sample of a study of CD8 T cells in ankylosing spondylitis. TCRdb itself ran the 5' RACE reads through MiXCR, one entry per CDR3 protein. The table shows under 950,000 distinct CDR3 sequences, with around 17% occurring only once. The specimen was blood, either unsorted or a sorted T cell fraction (not recorded which). Receptors originate from a male donor with ankylosing spondylitis. Both conserved end residues are part of each CDR3. A D gene is named only where the DNA matches it firmly. Clone size is shown for a subset of rows, as once, few, many or a class of expanded clone.

v_gene	d_gene	abundance	j_gene	CDR3nt	CDR3aa
TRBV28	-	few	TRBJ1-1	TGTGCTTCTACACAACAGGTCCCGAACACTGAAGCTTTCTTT	CASTQQVPNTEAFF
TRBV2	TRBD2	-	TRBJ2-1	TGTGCCAGCAGTGAAGCCCGGGGGGGGGCACATGAGCAGTTCTTC	CASSEARGGAHEQFF
TRBV12-3/TRBV12-4	-	-	TRBJ1-1	TGTGCCAGCAGTTTAGTACAGGGAAATGGGAACACTGAAGCTTTCTTT	CASSLVQGNGNTEAFF
TRBV20-1	TRBD2	-	TRBJ2-1	TGCAGTGCTGGGGGACGACTAGCGGGGTACAATGAGCAGTTCTTC	CSAGGRLAGYNEQFF
TRBV29-1	-	-	TRBJ2-5	TGCAGCGTTGATCTGGCGAGCGTTCAAGAGACCCAGTACTTC	CSVDLASVQETQYF
TRBV20-1	TRBD2	few	TRBJ2-4	TGCAGTGCTAGCCCGCTCCCGGGACTAGCGGGAGGGCGAACCAAAAACATTCAGTACTTC	CSASPLPGLAGGRTKNIQYF
TRBV18	-	-	TRBJ1-1	TGTGCCAGCTCACCGGGGGGGATGGCTGAAGCTTTCTTT	CASSPGGMAEAFF
TRBV28	-	-	TRBJ1-5	TGTGCCAGCAGTTTATGGACAGATAGCAATCAGCCCCAGCATTTT	CASSLWTDSNQPQHF
TRBV20-1	TRBD2	-	TRBJ2-4	TGCAGTGCAATGACTAGCGGGAGGGCGAGGGCCAAAAACATTCAGTACTTC	CSAMTSGRARAKNIQYF
TRBV9	-	-	TRBJ2-2	TGTGCCAGCAGCGTACGTTGGGGGCTTGACGGGGAGCTGTTTTTT	CASSVRWGLDGELFF
TRBV9	TRBD2	few	TRBJ2-3	TGTGCCAGCAGCGTAGAGGGTAGCGGGATAGATACGCAGTATTTT	CASSVEGSGIDTQYF
TRBV5-5	TRBD1	few	TRBJ1-6	TGTGCCAGCAGCCCCTATGGACAGGCCGGAACGTATTCACCCCTCCACTTT	CASSPYGQAGTYSPLHF
TRBV7-9	-	-	TRBJ1-1	TGTGCCAGCAGCTATACAGGACAGCTTGAAGCTTTCTTT	CASSYTGQLEAFF
TRBV5-6	TRBD2	-	TRBJ2-1	TGTGCCAGCAGCTTGGGACTAGCGGGAGGGGGACCCTACAATGAGCAGTTCTTC	CASSLGLAGGGPYNEQFF
TRBV7-2	-	-	TRBJ1-2	TGTGCCAGCAGCTTAGATCCAGTTCGAGCTAACTATGGCTACACCTTC	CASSLDPVRANYGYTF
TRBV24-1	-	few	TRBJ2-5	TGTGCCACCAGTGAACATACAGGTGGGGAGACCCAGTACTTC	CATSEHTGGETQYF
TRBV14	-	-	TRBJ1-1	TGTGCCAGCAGCCAAGTCGAGTGGGTGAAGAACACTGAAGCTTTCTTT	CASSQVEWVKNTEAFF
TRBV6-1	-	-	TRBJ1-1	TGTGCCAGCAGCCGGGGGGCTCCCACTGAAGCTTTCTTT	CASSRGAPTEAFF
TRBV29-1	-	many	TRBJ2-3	TGCAGCGTAGGGGGGCCCACAGATACGCAGTATTTT	CSVGGPTDTQYF
TRBV30	-	-	TRBJ1-1	TGTGCCTGGATTCCAACTTGGGGGGTCGAAGCTTTCTTT	CAWIPTWGVEAFF
TRBV7-6	-	many	TRBJ2-2	TGTGCCAGCAGCTTAAAACGGCCGGGGGCTGCGAACACCGGGGAGCTGTTTTTT	CASSLKRPGAANTGELFF